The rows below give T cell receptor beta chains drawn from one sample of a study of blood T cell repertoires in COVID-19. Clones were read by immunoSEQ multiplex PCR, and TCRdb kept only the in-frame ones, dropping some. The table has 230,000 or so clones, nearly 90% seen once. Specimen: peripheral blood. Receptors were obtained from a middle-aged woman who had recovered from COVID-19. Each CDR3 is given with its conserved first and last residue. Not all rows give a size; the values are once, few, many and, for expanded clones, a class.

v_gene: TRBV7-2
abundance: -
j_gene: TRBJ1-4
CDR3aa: CASSLERAKLFF

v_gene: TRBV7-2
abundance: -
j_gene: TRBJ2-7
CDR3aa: CASRVDRVRDEQYF

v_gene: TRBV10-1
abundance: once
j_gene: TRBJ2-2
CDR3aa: CARAPGGDPGELFF

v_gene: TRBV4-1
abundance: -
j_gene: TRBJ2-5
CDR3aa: CASSQGPGLETQYF

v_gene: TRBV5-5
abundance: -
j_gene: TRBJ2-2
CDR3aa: CASSWGTGNTGELFF

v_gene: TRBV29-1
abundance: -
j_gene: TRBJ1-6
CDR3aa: CSVVSGDSPLHF

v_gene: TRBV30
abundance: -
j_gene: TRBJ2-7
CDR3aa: CACSLGFYEQYF

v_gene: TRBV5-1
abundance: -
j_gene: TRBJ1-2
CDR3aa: CASSSGTDLYGYTF

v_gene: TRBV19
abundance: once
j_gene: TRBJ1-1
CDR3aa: CASSIGQGSTEAFF

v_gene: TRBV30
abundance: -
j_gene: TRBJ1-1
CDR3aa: CAWTQALNTEAFF

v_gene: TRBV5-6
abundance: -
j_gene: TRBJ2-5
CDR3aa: CASSPLAARETQYF

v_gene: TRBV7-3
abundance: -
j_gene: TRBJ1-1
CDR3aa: CASSSHQGGTEAFF

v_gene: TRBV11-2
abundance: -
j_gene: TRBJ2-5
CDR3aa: CASSQPPAGGWSETQYF

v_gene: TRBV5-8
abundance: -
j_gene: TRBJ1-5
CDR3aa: CASRERGRESNQPQHF

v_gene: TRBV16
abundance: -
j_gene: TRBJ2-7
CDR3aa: CASSHYRTAYEQYF

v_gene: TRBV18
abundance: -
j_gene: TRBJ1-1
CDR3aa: CASSPPIQAGEAFF

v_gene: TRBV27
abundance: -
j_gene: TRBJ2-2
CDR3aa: CASSLRRINTGELFF

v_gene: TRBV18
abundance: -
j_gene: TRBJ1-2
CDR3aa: CASSPLDSPSNYGYTF

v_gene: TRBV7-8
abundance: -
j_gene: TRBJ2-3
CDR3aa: CASSLTGDRTDTQYF

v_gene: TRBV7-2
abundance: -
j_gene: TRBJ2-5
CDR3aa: CASSWGQGGSETQYF

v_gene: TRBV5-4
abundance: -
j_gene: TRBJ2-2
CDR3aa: CASSLGRRTGELFF

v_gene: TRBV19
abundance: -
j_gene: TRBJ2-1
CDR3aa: CASSPGVYNEQFF

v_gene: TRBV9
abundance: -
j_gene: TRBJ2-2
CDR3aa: CASSVELRLGQGSTGELFF

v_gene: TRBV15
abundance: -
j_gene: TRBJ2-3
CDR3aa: CATSSRDRSTDTQYF

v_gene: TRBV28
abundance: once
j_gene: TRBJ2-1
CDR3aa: CASRSLGGGNEQFF

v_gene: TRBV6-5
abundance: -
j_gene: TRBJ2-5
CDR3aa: CASSYRSTARETQYF

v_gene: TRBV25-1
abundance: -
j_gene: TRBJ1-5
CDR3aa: CASSGGTVDSNQPQHF

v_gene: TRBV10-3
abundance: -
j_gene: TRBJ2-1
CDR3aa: CAISEFGEGPGQFF

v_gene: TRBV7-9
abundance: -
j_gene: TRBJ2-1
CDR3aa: CASSVSVGGGAYNEQFF

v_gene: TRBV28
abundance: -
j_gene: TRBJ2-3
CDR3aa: CASSLSQGLRDTQYF

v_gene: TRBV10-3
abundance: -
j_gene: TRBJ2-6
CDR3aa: CAISESEVHSGANVLTF

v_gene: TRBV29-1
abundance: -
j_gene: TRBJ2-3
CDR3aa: CSVGGETSSDTQYF

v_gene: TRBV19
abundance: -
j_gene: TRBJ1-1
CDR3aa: CASSTRAIQGTEAFF

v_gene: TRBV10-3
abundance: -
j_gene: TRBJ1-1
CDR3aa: CAISEDRGRNTEAFF

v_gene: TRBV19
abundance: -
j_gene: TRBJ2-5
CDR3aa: CASSIGGLAGGETQYF

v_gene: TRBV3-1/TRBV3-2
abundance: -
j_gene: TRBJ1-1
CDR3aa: CASSQDSTGVNTEAFF

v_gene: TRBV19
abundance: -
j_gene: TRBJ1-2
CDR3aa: CASSARTANYGYTF

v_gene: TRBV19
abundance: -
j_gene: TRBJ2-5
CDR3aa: CASSMAVASWETQYF

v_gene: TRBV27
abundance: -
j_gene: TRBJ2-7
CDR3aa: CASSPATGLFNYEQYF

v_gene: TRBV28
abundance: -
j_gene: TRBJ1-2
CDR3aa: CASTPGREDYGYTF

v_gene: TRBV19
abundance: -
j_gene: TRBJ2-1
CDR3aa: CASRSSSSYNEQFF

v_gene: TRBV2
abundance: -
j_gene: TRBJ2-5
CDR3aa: CASSGSGQETQYF

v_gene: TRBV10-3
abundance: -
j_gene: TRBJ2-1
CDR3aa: CAISEGVPSGSRNEQFF

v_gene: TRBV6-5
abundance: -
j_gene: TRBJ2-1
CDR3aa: CASSYNRGFEQFF

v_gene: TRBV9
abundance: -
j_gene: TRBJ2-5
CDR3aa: CASSWTSGISRQTQYF

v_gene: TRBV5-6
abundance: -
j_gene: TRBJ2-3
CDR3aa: CASSLAGSGETQYF

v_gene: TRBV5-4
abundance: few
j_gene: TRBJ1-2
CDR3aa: CASSSWTGGYGYTF

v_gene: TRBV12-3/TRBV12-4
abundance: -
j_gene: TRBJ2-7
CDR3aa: CASSSGDRGEQYF

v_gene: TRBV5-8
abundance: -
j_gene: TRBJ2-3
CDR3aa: CASSTGQVLDTQYF

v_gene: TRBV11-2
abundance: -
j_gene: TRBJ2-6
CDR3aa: CASSRGGLSSGANVLTF

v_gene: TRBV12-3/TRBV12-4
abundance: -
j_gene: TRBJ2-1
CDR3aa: CASNSGRGGEQFF

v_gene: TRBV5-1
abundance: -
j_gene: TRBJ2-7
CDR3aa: CASSRTGGLYEQYF

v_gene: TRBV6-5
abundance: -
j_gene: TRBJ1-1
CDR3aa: CASRETMNTEAFF